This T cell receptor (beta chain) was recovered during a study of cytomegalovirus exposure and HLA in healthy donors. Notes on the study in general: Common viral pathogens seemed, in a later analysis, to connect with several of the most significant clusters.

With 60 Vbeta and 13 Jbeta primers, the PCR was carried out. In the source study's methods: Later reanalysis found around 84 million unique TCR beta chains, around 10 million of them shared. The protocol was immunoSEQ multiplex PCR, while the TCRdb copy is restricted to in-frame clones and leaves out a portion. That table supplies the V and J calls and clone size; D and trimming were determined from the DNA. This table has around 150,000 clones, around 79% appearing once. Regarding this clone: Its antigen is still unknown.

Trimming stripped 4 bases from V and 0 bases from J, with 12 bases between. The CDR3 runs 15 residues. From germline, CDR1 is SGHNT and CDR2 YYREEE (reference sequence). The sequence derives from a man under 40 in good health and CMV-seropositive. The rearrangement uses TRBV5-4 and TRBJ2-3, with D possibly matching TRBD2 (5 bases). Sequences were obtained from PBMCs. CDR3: CASSIKLGSTDTQYF. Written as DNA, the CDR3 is TGTGCCAGCAGCATAAAACTAGGAAGCACAGATACGCAGTATTTT.